The 2 T cell receptor beta chains presented below share a single source sample, sequenced in a study of blood T cells in healthy people across ages. A second PCR, run for about 6 to 12 cycles, used a sample-barcoded 5' primer plus a J-beta primer mix. TCRdb re-analysed the 5' RACE reads in MiXCR, keeping a single row per CDR3 protein. The table records fewer than 2,000,000 distinct CDR3 sequences, about two fifths of them present only once. Sequencing was performed on blood. The receptor source for this set is a human donor in good health.

V usage is TRBV6-2 or TRBV6-3 and J usage is TRBJ1-5; D call uncertain. CDR3 length equals 18 residues. The V end lost 4 bases, the J end lost 3 bases, and 22 bases lay between the germline ends. Germline CDR1 reads MNHEY; CDR2 reads SVGEGT. This CDR3 is CASSFTGPGRATNQPQHF. CDR3 DNA sequence: TGTGCCAGCAGTTTTACCGGGCCTGGGAGGGCGACCAATCAGCCCCAGCATTTT.

V usage is TRBV6-5 and J usage is TRBJ1-6, with D possibly matching TRBD1 (5 bases). CDR1 MNHEY and CDR2 SVGAGI come from the germline V gene. The CDR3 covers 12 residues. V was pared by 6 bases and J by 13 bases, with 13 bases between. CDR3 protein: CASRLRQYPLHF. The CDR3 nucleotides are TGTGCCAGCAGACTCAGACAGTACCCCCTCCACTTT.